This T cell receptor beta chain emerged from a study of a mutant IDH1 vaccine in newly diagnosed glioma. Some clones are missing from TCRdb's copy, which holds only in-frame ones; the method was immunoSEQ multiplex PCR. The table lists fewer than 45,000 clones, around 81% of them singletons, with around 6.5% in the top ten. This clone has only one observation. Its antigen remains unidentified. This CDR3 contains 14 residues. Germline-derived CDR1 and CDR2 are SGHRS and YFSETQ. Deletions cut 0 bases from V and 5 bases from J, with 11 bases between. The sample's time point: week 23, last vaccination. Each dose delivered 300 ug of mutant IDH1 20-mer peptide subcutaneously with imiquimod. Donors had new IDH1-mutant astrocytomas of WHO grade 3 or 4 (ATRX-lost).

The source is a woman in her forties with glioma. Some clones in this sample may be carry-over from other donors' samples. Here the sequenced sample was PBMCs, taken from a glioma patient whose treatment included an IDH1 peptide vaccine. The chain recombines TRBV5-1 with TRBJ2-5, with D tentatively TRBD1 (5 bases). The CDR3 loop is CASSLGRGFETQYF. CDR3 sequence (DNA): TGCGCCAGCAGCTTGGGTAGGGGCTTTGAGACCCAGTACTTC.